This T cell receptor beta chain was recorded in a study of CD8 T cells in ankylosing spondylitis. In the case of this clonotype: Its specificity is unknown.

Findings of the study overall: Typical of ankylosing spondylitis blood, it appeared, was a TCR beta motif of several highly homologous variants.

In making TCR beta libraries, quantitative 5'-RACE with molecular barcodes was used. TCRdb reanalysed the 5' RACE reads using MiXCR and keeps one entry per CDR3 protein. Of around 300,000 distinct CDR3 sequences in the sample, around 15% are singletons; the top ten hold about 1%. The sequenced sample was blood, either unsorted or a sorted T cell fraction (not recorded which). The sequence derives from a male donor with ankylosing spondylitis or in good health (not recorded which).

For the CDR3, the DNA is TGTGCCAGCAGGAGGGAGAACTATGGCTACACCTTC. Its protein product is CASRRENYGYTF. The chain is built from TRBV25-1 and TRBJ1-2; D gene uncertain. CDR1 is MGHDK, CDR2 SYGVNS, per germline. The CDR3 sequence is 12 residues long. V dropped 6 bases and J dropped 2 bases, with 7 bases sitting between them.